These 24 T cell receptor beta chains were sequenced from one sample in a study of PD-1 blockade in classical Hodgkin lymphoma. Some clones are missing from TCRdb's copy, which holds only in-frame ones; the method was immunoSEQ multiplex PCR. The repertoire holds tens of thousands of clones, with about 88% as singletons. Exposure to brentuximab vedotin varied, and each patient had relapsed following autologous stem cell transplantation. The specimen was peripheral blood mononuclear cells (PBMCs), collected before the second cycle of nivolumab. Receptors originate from a human donor with classical Hodgkin lymphoma.

The chain recombines TRBV2 with TRBJ1-4; D possibly corresponds to TRBD1 (6 bases). V was cut by 7 bases and J by 8 bases, with 14 bases left in between. In germline, CDR1 is SNHLY, CDR2 FYNNEI. The length of the CDR3 is 13 residues. CDR3 coding DNA: TGTGCCAGCAAGGGGGTTGGTTACGAAAAACTGTTTTTT. Translation gives CASKGVGYEKLFF.

This rearrangement joins TRBV2 to TRBJ1-2, with a weak D call TRBD1 (6 bases). Trimming removed 7 bases at V and 1 base at J, with 16 bases between. In germline, CDR1 is SNHLY, CDR2 FYNNEI. The CDR3 has 15 residues. The CDR3 is CASKQGPNLNYGYTF. The CDR3 nucleotides are TGTGCCAGCAAACAGGGACCTAACCTTAACTATGGCTACACCTTC.

The CDR3 region has the DNA TGTGCCAGCAGTTACTCGACGGCAGGGGAGTACTACGAGCAGTACTTC. The encoded protein is CASSYSTAGEYYEQYF. The chain couples TRBV6-5 to TRBJ2-7, with D possibly being TRBD1 (6 bases). The CDR3 is 16 residues long. CDR1 is MNHEY, CDR2 SVGAGI, per germline. The V and J ends lost 0 bases and 3 bases respectively, with 15 bases between them.

V is TRBV9 and J is TRBJ2-1; tentatively, D is TRBD2 (5 bases). The V end was cut by 0 bases, the J end by 5 bases, with 12 bases between. The CDR3 contains 15 residues. In germline, CDR1 is SGDLS, CDR2 YYNGEE. This CDR3 is CASSVAPGLDNEQFF. CDR3 coding DNA: TGTGCCAGCAGCGTAGCCCCCGGACTGGACAATGAGCAGTTCTTC.

The chain uses TRBV10-3 and TRBJ1-4; D uncertain. V was cut by 2 bases and J by 0 bases, with 7 bases left in between. Germline assignment: CDR1 ENHRY and CDR2 SYGVKD. The CDR3 is 15 amino acids. Here the CDR3 DNA reads TGTGCCATCAGTGAGGGGCAGGCAACTAATGAAAAACTGTTTTTT. Translating gives CAISEGQATNEKLFF.

V and J are TRBV6-4 and TRBJ1-1; D uncertain. CDR3 size: 13 residues. Trimming removed 6 bases from V and 1 base from J, with 9 bases in between. Germline V gene lookup returns CDR1 MRHNA and CDR2 SNTAGT. CDR3 in DNA: TGTGCCAGCAGGAGTATGGCGAACACTGAAGCTTTCTTT. It yields the protein CASRSMANTEAFF.

The chain combines TRBV2 with TRBJ2-7; 9 nucleotides agree with TRBD1. The germline V gene encodes CDR1 SNHLY and CDR2 FYNNEI. The CDR3 has 14 amino acids. V lost 11 bases and J lost 1; bases outside the gene matches: 9. The CDR3 here is CAASQGAGSYEQYF. As DNA, the CDR3 is TGTGCCGCTTCACAGGGGGCTGGATCCTACGAGCAGTACTTC.

This chain connects TRBV7-8 to TRBJ1-6; unclear D gene. This CDR3 contains 14 residues. The germline V gene has CDR1 SGHVS and CDR2 FQNEAQ. V was cut by 5 bases and J by 9 bases, with 14 bases left in between. The CDR3 spells CASSHLASASPLHF. Here the CDR3 DNA reads TGTGCCAGCAGCCACCTCGCATCTGCTTCACCCCTCCACTTT.

This sequence joins TRBV10-3 and TRBJ2-3; 13 nucleotides agree with TRBD2. V lost 6 bases and J lost 6; bases outside the gene matches: 6. The CDR3 sequence is 15 residues long. Germline V gene lookup returns CDR1 ENHRY and CDR2 SYGVKD. This CDR3 reads CAIRQTSGGPDTQYF. CDR3 coding DNA: TGTGCCATCAGGCAGACTAGCGGGGGGCCGGATACGCAGTATTTT.

This sequence joins TRBV5-6 and TRBJ2-3; possibly TRBD1 for D (5 bases). Germline lookup yields CDR1 SGHDT and CDR2 YYEEEE. The CDR3 is made up of 15 amino acids. The V and J ends lost 0 bases and 2 bases respectively, with 10 bases between them. The CDR3 is CASSLGQYNTDTQYF. The CDR3, as DNA: TGTGCCAGCAGCTTGGGACAGTACAACACAGATACGCAGTATTTT.

This clone was detected once. The rearrangement links TRBV10-3 to TRBJ1-2; 7 bases agree with TRBD1. V shed 10 bases, J shed 0 bases, and the junction held 8 bases outside the gene matches. The CDR3 has 14 amino acids. Germline CDR1 and CDR2: ENHRY and SYGVKD. CDR3 amino acids: CATQGVSSNYGYTF. The DNA for the CDR3 is TGTGCCACCCAGGGGGTATCTTCTAACTATGGCTACACCTTC.

CDR3 in DNA: TGTGCCAGCAGACCTACAGGGGCCGGAGAAAAACTGTTTTTT. It is translated as CASRPTGAGEKLFF. The chain has TRBV6-5 and TRBJ1-4; 7 bases align to TRBD1. V shed 6 bases and J 8 bases; nucleotides not matched to a gene: 9. CDR3 length equals 14 residues. Looked up from germline, CDR1 is MNHEY and CDR2 is SVGAGI.

The chain combines TRBV25-1 with TRBJ2-7; D is perhaps TRBD2 (6 bases). Trimming removed 3 bases at V and 4 bases at J, with 13 bases between. Per germline, CDR1 MGHDK and CDR2 SYGVNS. The CDR3 contains 14 residues. CDR3: CASSESGRGYEQYF. The CDR3 bases are TGTGCCAGCAGTGAGTCGGGACGGGGGTACGAGCAGTACTTC.

Only one count was recorded for this clone. This sequence joins TRBV5-1 and TRBJ2-2; TRBD1 is a possible D gene (6 bases). Per the germline V gene, CDR1 is SGHRS and CDR2 is YFSETQ. The CDR3 runs 15 residues. Trimming cost V 0 bases and J 7 bases, with 13 bases left between them. CDR3 sequence reads: CASSLAGQGNGELFF. As DNA, the CDR3 is TGCGCCAGCAGCTTGGCGGGCCAGGGGAACGGGGAGCTGTTTTTT.

The gene calls are TRBV7-9 and TRBJ2-1; 7 bases align to TRBD1. This CDR3 has 15 residues. Germline V gene sequence: CDR1 SEHNR, CDR2 FQNEAQ (reference sequence). Trimming at V came to 7 bases and at J to 6 bases, leaving 12 bases not matched to a gene. The CDR3 is CASTATGTQFNEQFF. The CDR3 DNA reads as TGTGCCAGCACCGCGACAGGGACACAATTCAATGAGCAGTTCTTC.

The rearrangement joins TRBV5-1 to TRBJ1-1; D not certain. CDR1 and CDR2 (germline): SGHRS, YFSETQ. The CDR3 is 15 residues long. Trimming took off 0 bases at V and 5 bases at J, with 14 bases between the two ends. CDR3 sequence reads: CASSLVAVSGTEAFF. The CDR3 nucleotides read TGCGCCAGCAGCTTGGTGGCCGTAAGCGGGACTGAAGCTTTCTTT.

The chain links TRBV7-9 to TRBJ2-1; tentatively, D is TRBD2 (7 bases). The CDR3 covers 16 residues. With 5 bases removed from V and 0 bases from J, the gap between germline ends came to 14 bases. Germline loops: CDR1 SEHNR, CDR2 FQNEAQ (reference sequence). The CDR3 here is CASSPRGGGSYNEQFF. The CDR3 region has the DNA TGTGCCAGCAGCCCCAGGGGCGGGGGCTCCTACAATGAGCAGTTCTTC.

The V gene is TRBV5-1, the J gene TRBJ2-2; D gene ambiguous. V was shortened by 8 bases and J by 1 base, with 12 bases between the two germline ends. Per germline, CDR1 SGHRS and CDR2 YFSETQ. The CDR3 spans 14 residues. The CDR3 DNA reads as TGCGCCAGTCAAGAACTCCTGAACACCGGGGAGCTGTTTTTT. Protein: CASQELLNTGELFF.

This chain joins TRBV9 and TRBJ1-1, with TRBD1 matching 10 bases. V trimming: 4 bases; J trimming: 4 bases; junction bases outside the gene matches: 4. Germline CDR1 and CDR2: SGDLS and YYNGEE. The length of the CDR3 is 14 residues. For the CDR3, the DNA is TGTGCCAGCAGCACCGGGACAGGGGTCACTGAAGCTTTCTTT. It yields the protein CASSTGTGVTEAFF.

Concerning this clone: Other DNA sequences in this specimen translate into the identical CDR3. The chain employs TRBV5-1 and TRBJ1-1; D gene uncertain. Germline values: CDR1 SGHRS, CDR2 YFSETQ. The CDR3 contains 14 residues. V lost 2 bases and J 1 base, leaving 9 bases between the germline ends. DNA of the CDR3: TGCGCCAGCAGCTTAGAGGACCGGAACACTGAAGCTTTCTTT. It codes for CASSLEDRNTEAFF.

The count of this clone is one. This rearrangement joins TRBV6-6 to TRBJ2-2; the match to TRBD1 covers 8 bases. V shed 7 bases and J 5 bases; nucleotides not matched to a gene: 6. This CDR3 is 14 amino acids long. Germline CDR1 reads MNHNY; CDR2 reads SVGAGI (reference sequence). The CDR3: CASTLTGGTGELFF. Written as DNA, the CDR3 is TGTGCCAGCACCCTTACAGGGGGGACCGGGGAGCTGTTTTTT.

This chain joins TRBV7-8 and TRBJ1-5; D not certain. Germline V lookup: CDR1 SGHVS, CDR2 FQNEAQ. V lost 5 bases, J lost 4 bases, and 12 bases lay in between. The CDR3 covers 14 residues. The CDR3 DNA sequence: TGTGCCAGCAGCGTGATCTCTTCAAATCAGCCCCAGCATTTT. It is translated as CASSVISSNQPQHF.

This clone has a handful of counts. The rearrangement links TRBV9 to TRBJ2-1; 8 bases agree with TRBD1. V dropped 6 bases and J dropped 3; count of bases not matched to a gene: 11. CDR1 and CDR2 from the germline V gene are SGDLS and YYNGEE. This CDR3 contains 16 residues. The chain's CDR3 is CASNVSPGQVYNEQFF. CDR3 coding DNA: TGTGCCAGCAACGTGTCACCGGGACAGGTCTACAATGAGCAGTTCTTC.

This chain links TRBV5-1 with TRBJ2-6, with 7 bases aligning to TRBD1. CDR3 length: 16 amino acids. The germline gives CDR1 SGHRS, CDR2 YFSETQ. Trimming cost V 4 bases and J 1 base; bases outside gene matches: 5. This chain's CDR3 is CASSQDRDSGANVLTF. The CDR3 nucleotides are TGCGCCAGCAGCCAAGACAGGGATTCTGGGGCCAACGTCCTGACTTTC.